Included here is one T cell receptor beta chain sequence, with context. Its antigen is still unknown. The identical CDR3 is also encoded by other nucleotide sequences in the sample. Both 60 Vbeta primers and 13 Jbeta primers went into the PCR. Clones were sequenced by immunoSEQ multiplex PCR, and TCRdb holds only the in-frame ones, with some missing. This table holds over 150,000 clones, almost 80% found once. The data were obtained in a study of cytomegalovirus exposure and HLA in healthy donors. Germline loops: CDR1 SGHTA, CDR2 FQGNSA. This CDR3 comprises 15 residues. V lost 3 bases and J lost 1, with 7 bases in between. Study outcomes and limitations: The authors excluded some V segments, including TRBV6-2 and TRBV6-3, as indistinguishable. Cytomegalovirus-associated status was assigned to approximately 160 TCR beta chains.

The sequence was obtained from a woman aged 50 to 65 in good health and CMV-seronegative. The chain employs TRBV7-2 and TRBJ2-6; D perhaps matches TRBD2 (6 bases). Sequencing was performed on PBMCs. CDR3 sequence (DNA): TGTGCCAGCAGCTTCGGGGGATCTGGGGCCAACGTCCTGACTTTC. Amino acids: CASSFGGSGANVLTF.